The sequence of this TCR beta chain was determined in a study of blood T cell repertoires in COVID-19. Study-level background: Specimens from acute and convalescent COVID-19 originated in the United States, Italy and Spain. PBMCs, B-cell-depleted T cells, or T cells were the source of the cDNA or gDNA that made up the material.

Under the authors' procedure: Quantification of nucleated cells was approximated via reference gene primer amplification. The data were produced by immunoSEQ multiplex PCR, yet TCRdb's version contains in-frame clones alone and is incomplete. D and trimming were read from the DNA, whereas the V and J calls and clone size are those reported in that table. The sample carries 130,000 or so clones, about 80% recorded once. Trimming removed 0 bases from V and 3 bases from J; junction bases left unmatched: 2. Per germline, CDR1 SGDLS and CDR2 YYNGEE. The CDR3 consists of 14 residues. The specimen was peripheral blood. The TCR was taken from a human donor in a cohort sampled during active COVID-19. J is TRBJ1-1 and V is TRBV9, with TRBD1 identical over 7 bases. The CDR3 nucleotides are TGTGCCAGCAGCGTAGTTCAGGGGGACACTGAAGCTTTCTTT. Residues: CASSVVQGDTEAFF.